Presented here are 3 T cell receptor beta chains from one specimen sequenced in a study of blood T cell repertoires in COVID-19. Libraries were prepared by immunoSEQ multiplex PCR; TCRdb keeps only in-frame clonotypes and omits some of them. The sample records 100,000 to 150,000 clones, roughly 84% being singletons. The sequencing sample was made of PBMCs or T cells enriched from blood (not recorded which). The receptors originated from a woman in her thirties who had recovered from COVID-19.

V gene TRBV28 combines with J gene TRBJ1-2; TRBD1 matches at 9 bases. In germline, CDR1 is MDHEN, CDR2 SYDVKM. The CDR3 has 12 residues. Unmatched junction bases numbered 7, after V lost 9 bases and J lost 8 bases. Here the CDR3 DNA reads TGTGCCAGAAGGGACAGGGTCGGCGGCTACACCTTC. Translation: CARRDRVGGYTF.

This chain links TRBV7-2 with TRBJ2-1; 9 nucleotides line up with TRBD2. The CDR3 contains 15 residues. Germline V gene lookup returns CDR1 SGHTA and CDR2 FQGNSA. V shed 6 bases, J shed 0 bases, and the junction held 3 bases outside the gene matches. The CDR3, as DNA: TGTGCCAGCAGGGGCGGGAGGGACTCCTACAATGAGCAGTTCTTC. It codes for CASRGGRDSYNEQFF.

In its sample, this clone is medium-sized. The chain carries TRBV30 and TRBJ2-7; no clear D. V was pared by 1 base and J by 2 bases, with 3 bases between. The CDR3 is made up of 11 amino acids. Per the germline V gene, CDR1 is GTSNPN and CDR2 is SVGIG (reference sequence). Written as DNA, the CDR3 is TGTGCCTGGAGTGCGGCCTACGAGCAGTACTTC. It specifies CAWSAAYEQYF.